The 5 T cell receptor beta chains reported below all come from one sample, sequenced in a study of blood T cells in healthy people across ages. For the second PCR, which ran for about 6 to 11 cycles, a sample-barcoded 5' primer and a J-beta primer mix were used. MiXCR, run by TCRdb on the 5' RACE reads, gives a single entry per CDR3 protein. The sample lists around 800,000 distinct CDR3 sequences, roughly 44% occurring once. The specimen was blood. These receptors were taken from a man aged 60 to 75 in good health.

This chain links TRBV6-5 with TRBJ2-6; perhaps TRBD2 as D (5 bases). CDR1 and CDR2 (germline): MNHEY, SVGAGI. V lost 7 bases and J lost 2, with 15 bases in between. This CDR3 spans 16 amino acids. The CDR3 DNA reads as TGTGCCAGCACCAATAAGCCGGGGACTGGGGCCAACGTCCTGACTTTC. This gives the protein CASTNKPGTGANVLTF.

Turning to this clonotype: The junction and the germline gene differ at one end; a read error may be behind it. DNA of the CDR3: TGCGCCAGCAGATTGGAGACAGTCCAAGAGACCCAGTACTTC. Translation gives CASRLETVQETQYF. This chain connects TRBV5-1 to TRBJ2-5; D is possibly TRBD1 (5 bases). The CDR3 covers 14 residues. Germline V gene data show CDR1 as SGHRS and CDR2 as YFSETQ.

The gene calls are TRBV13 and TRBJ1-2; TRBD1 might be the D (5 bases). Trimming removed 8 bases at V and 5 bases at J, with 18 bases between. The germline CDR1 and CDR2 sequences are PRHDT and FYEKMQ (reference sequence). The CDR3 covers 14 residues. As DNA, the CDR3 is TGTGCCAGCGGTGTTGGGGGTGGTAGTTATGGCTACACCTTC. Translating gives CASGVGGGSYGYTF.

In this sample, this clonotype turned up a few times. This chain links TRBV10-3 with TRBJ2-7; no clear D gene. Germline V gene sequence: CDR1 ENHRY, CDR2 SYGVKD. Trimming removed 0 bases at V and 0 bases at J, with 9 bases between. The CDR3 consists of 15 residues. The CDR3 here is CAISESVTASYEQYF. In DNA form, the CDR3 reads TGTGCCATCAGTGAGTCAGTAACAGCCTCCTACGAGCAGTACTTC.

The chain's CDR3 is CATSRDRGSAYEQYF. In nucleotides, the CDR3 is TGTGCCACCAGCAGAGATAGAGGGAGCGCCTACGAGCAGTACTTC. The chain links TRBV15 to TRBJ2-7; the D gene is possibly TRBD2 (5 bases). Trimming cost V 0 bases and J 2 bases, with 11 bases left between them. This CDR3 contains 15 residues. From germline, CDR1 is LNHNV and CDR2 YYDKDF (reference sequence).